This T cell receptor beta chain was profiled in a study of CD8+CD57+ T cells in acquired aplastic anemia. It was patients with CD8+CD57+ cell expansion by flow cytometry who were chosen for sequencing. No therapy was given to patients before blood sampling. Study-wide points: The CD8+ Simpson's diversity of patients and controls was not significantly different. The number of CD8+ CDR3 sequences shared by patients and controls was twenty-nine.

A remark on this clonotype: Antigen unknown. The conserved closing phenylalanine or tryptophan is absent in this CDR3, likely reflecting a read error. No DNA is shown, since the ends of the CDR3 on it are uncertain; the CDR3 is the one TCRdb lists.

Including both end residues, the CDR3 is 15 amino acids long. CDR1 is SNHLY and CDR2 is FYNNEI in the germline V gene. Genomic DNA was employed as the template in profiling TCR beta VDJ and CDR3. TCRdb passed the reads through MiXCR, listing each CDR3 protein once. This sample has about 260,000 distinct CDR3 sequences, with approximately 82% found just once. The V and J genes are TRBV2 and TRBJ2-6; TRBD1 was called by the table and not checked on the DNA. The sequence was obtained from a human donor with aplastic anemia. Sequences were obtained from sorted CD4+, CD8+, or CD8+CD57+ T cells (not recorded which) from PBMCs. CDR3 sequence: CASGVGGTDTQYFTL.